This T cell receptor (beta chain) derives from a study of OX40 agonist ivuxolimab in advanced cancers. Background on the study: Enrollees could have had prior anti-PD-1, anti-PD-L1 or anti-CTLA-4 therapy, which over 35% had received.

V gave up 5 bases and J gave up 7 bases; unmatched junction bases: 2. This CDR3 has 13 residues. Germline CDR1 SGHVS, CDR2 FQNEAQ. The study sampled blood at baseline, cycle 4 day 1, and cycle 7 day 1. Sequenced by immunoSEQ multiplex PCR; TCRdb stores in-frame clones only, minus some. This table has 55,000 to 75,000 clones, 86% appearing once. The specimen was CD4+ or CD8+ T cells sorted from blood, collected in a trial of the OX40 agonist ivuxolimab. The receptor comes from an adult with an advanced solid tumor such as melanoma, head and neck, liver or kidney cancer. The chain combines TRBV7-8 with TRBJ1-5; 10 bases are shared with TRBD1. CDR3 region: CASSMDRGQPQHF. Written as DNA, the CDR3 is TGTGCCAGCAGCATGGACAGGGGGCAGCCCCAGCATTTT.